A single sample is the source of the 27 T cell receptor beta chains below, sequenced in a study of T cell changes during pregnancy in multiple sclerosis. The assay was immunoSEQ multiplex PCR, and TCRdb's table has in-frame clones only and misses some. The table records around 26,000 clones, 89% of them present only once. This specimen consisted of CD4+ T cells from peripheral blood mononuclear cells, obtained in the first trimester of pregnancy. Every receptor here comes from a female donor in good health, enrolled as a control in a pregnancy study.

The chain combines TRBV28 with TRBJ2-3, with 7 bases identical to TRBD1. The CDR3 is made up of 16 amino acids. Germline V gene lookup returns CDR1 MDHEN and CDR2 SYDVKM. V gave up 6 bases and J gave up 2 bases; unmatched junction bases: 11. The CDR3 DNA reads as TGTGCCAGCAGAAACCGACAGGGCCACTTCACAGATACGCAGTATTTT. It specifies CASRNRQGHFTDTQYF.

The table lists this clone with a count of one. The chain recombines TRBV4-2 with TRBJ2-7; 13 bases agree with TRBD2. Germline V lookup: CDR1 LGHNA, CDR2 YNFKEQ. The V and J ends lost 4 bases and 6 bases, in that order; junction bases with no gene match: 6. The CDR3 is 15 residues long. The DNA for the CDR3 is TGTGCCAGCAGCCTCGGACTAGCGGGAGTGGTCGAGCAGTACTTC. Protein product: CASSLGLAGVVEQYF.

The chain carries TRBV9 and TRBJ1-6; tentative D call: TRBD1 (6 bases). The CDR3 has 14 amino acids. V lost 4 bases to trimming and J lost 5 bases, with 10 bases between them. Per germline, CDR1 SGDLS and CDR2 YYNGEE. CDR3 bases: TGTGCCAGCAGCTACACAGGGAATAATTCACCCCTCCACTTT. Residues: CASSYTGNNSPLHF.

The chain employs TRBV7-2 and TRBJ2-1; TRBD2 agrees at 8 bases. Germline CDR1 and CDR2: SGHTA and FQGNSA. The CDR3 loop spans 15 amino acids. V lost 0 bases to trimming and J lost 8 bases; unmatched junction nucleotides: 6. As DNA, the CDR3 is TGTGCCAGCAGCTTAGCGCCGGGACTAGGCCATGAGCAGTTCTTC. This encodes CASSLAPGLGHEQFF.

The chain links TRBV19 to TRBJ1-1; D perhaps matches TRBD1 (5 bases). There are 19 residues in the CDR3. The germline V gene encodes CDR1 LNHDA and CDR2 SQIVND (reference sequence). V was trimmed by 3 bases and J by 2 bases, leaving 25 bases between them. The CDR3 DNA sequence: TGTGCCAGTAGTATCGTAGTGCAGGGCAAGATCGGCATCAACACTGAAGCTTTCTTT. Translated: CASSIVVQGKIGINTEAFF.

The genes are TRBV5-4 and TRBJ2-3; 7 nucleotides line up with TRBD1. CDR1 and CDR2 (germline): SGHNT, YYREEE (reference sequence). CDR3 length: 14 residues. J lost 1 base, V lost 2 bases, and 1 base had no gene match. The CDR3 reads CASSLDRGTDTQYF. The CDR3 region has the DNA TGTGCCAGCAGCTTAGACAGGGGCACAGATACGCAGTATTTT.

This rearrangement joins TRBV7-2 to TRBJ2-2, with 11 positions matching TRBD2. CDR1 is SGHTA and CDR2 is FQGNSA in the germline V gene. Losses at the gene ends were 1 base for V and 9 bases for J; bases not matched to a gene: 7. This CDR3 region has 16 residues. CDR3 protein: CASSLELSGGARELFF. In nucleotides, the CDR3 is TGTGCCAGCAGCTTAGAACTTAGCGGGGGGGCCAGGGAGCTGTTTTTT.

The chain recombines TRBV19 with TRBJ2-3; maybe TRBD2 (6 bases). The CDR3 contains 17 residues. CDR1 is LNHDA, CDR2 SQIVND, per germline (reference sequence). V dropped 6 bases and J dropped 1 base, with 20 bases sitting between them. The DNA of the CDR3 is TGTGCCAGTAGCCCGGCGGATGTAGGAGGGGGCACAGATACGCAGTATTTT. Translating gives CASSPADVGGGTDTQYF.

This clone was found a few times. The V call is TRBV19, the J call TRBJ1-2; 8 positions match TRBD1. This CDR3 contains 13 residues. Per the germline V gene, CDR1 is LNHDA and CDR2 is SQIVND (reference sequence). Trimming removed 5 bases from V and 3 bases from J; junction bases left unmatched: 2. The CDR3 sequence is CASSLDRDYGYTF. In nucleotides, the CDR3 is TGTGCCAGTAGTTTGGACAGGGACTATGGCTACACCTTC.

This clone was recorded a few times. V gene TRBV19 combines with J gene TRBJ1-4; TRBD1 agrees at 9 bases. CDR1 and CDR2 from the germline V gene are LNHDA and SQIVND (reference sequence). The CDR3 loop spans 19 amino acids. Unmatched junction bases numbered 23, after V lost 5 bases and J lost 10 bases. CDR3 nucleotides: TGTGCCAGTAGTTCACGCGGGACAGGGTATTTGGCCTCGCCTGGAAAACTGTTTTTT. This translates into CASSSRGTGYLASPGKLFF.

The J gene is TRBJ1-1, the V gene TRBV5-5, with D uncertain. This CDR3 region has 14 residues. The V gene's germline CDR1 is SGHKS and CDR2 YYEKEE (reference sequence). Trimming stripped 1 base from V and 10 bases from J, with 17 bases between. CDR3 loop: CASSLSPASFGAFF. The CDR3 region has the DNA TGTGCCAGCAGCTTGTCGCCCGCCTCGTTCGGAGCTTTCTTT. Using reference TRBV5-5 and TRBJ1-1 for the parts outside the CDR3, the full variable domain is DAGVTQSPTHLIKTRGQQVTLRCSPISGHKSVSWYQQVLGQGPQFIFQYYEKEERGRGNFPDRFSARQFPNYSSELNVNALLLGDSALYLCASSLSPASFGAFFGQGTRLTVV.

The genes are TRBV27 and TRBJ1-2; 10 nucleotides align to TRBD1. V lost 5 bases, J lost 8 bases, and 8 bases stayed unmatched. The CDR3 has 14 amino acids. CDR1 and CDR2 (germline): MNHEY, SMNVEV (reference sequence). In DNA, the CDR3 is TGTGCCAGCAGTCAGACAGGGGGCCCGTCAGGCTACACCTTC. It codes for CASSQTGGPSGYTF.

The chain carries TRBV5-5 and TRBJ2-7, with D perhaps matching TRBD1 (5 bases). The germline V gene encodes CDR1 SGHKS and CDR2 YYEKEE (reference sequence). This CDR3 has 13 amino acids. V lost 1 base and J lost 3, with 8 bases in between. As DNA, the CDR3 is TGTGCCAGCAGCTTGCAAGGGGACTACGAGCAGTACTTC. It translates to CASSLQGDYEQYF.

The chain recombines TRBV28 with TRBJ1-2; TRBD1 matches 7 bases. The ends lost 5 bases at V and 1 base at J; junction bases unmatched: 4. The CDR3 is 14 residues long. CDR1 is MDHEN, CDR2 SYDVKM, per germline. The CDR3 reads CASSRGTDNYGYTF. In DNA form, the CDR3 reads TGTGCCAGCAGTCGAGGGACAGATAACTATGGCTACACCTTC.

The CDR3 DNA reads TGCGCCAGCAGCCAAGATCCAGGGGGGAACACTGAAGCTTTCTTT. Translation: CASSQDPGGNTEAFF. This chain connects TRBV4-3 to TRBJ1-1; the match to TRBD1 covers 7 bases. Trimming took 0 bases from V and 1 from J; bases not matched to a gene: 2. The CDR3 is made up of 15 amino acids. Germline values: CDR1 LGHNA, CDR2 YSLEER.

CDR3 sequence reads: CASSYSTGVVWGYTF. The CDR3 DNA sequence: TGTGCCAGCAGTTACTCGACAGGGGTGGTTTGGGGCTACACCTTC. This chain connects TRBV6-6 to TRBJ1-2; 8 nucleotides line up with TRBD1. J was trimmed by 8 bases and V by 0 bases; bases with no gene match: 8. Germline lookup yields CDR1 MNHNY and CDR2 SVGAGI (reference sequence). The CDR3 sequence is 15 residues long.

The J gene is TRBJ2-3, the V gene TRBV5-4; perhaps TRBD2 as D (5 bases). The CDR3 is made up of 14 amino acids. The V gene's germline CDR1 is SGHNT and CDR2 YYREEE (reference sequence). Trimming pared 6 bases from V and 2 bases from J, leaving 13 bases between. CDR3 region: CASTRTLDTDTQYF. The CDR3 DNA sequence: TGTGCCAGCACGAGGACTCTAGACACAGATACGCAGTATTTT. Full variable domain (rest looked up from reference TRBV5-4 and TRBJ2-3): ETGVTQSPTHLIKTRGQQVTLRCSSQSGHNTVSWYQQALGQGPQFIFQYYREEENGRGNFPPRFSGLQFPNYSSELNVNALELDDSALYLCASTRTLDTDTQYFGPGTRLTVL.

This sequence joins TRBV4-3 and TRBJ2-7; 7 nucleotides align to TRBD2. The CDR3 extends over 15 amino acids. Germline CDR1 is LGHNA and CDR2 is YSLEER. With V trimmed by 1 base and J by 3 bases, 6 bases remained unmatched. CDR3 amino acids: CASSQGAGEGYEQYF. Here the CDR3 DNA reads TGCGCCAGCAGCCAAGGGGCGGGAGAGGGCTACGAGCAGTACTTC.

This clone was seen only once. The chain joins TRBV30 to TRBJ2-7; D is unclear. Germline CDR1 and CDR2: GTSNPN and SVGIG (reference sequence). V lost 5 bases and J 4 bases, leaving 21 bases between the germline ends. The CDR3 spans 15 residues. This chain's CDR3 is CAWAGSGGFSYEQYF. In DNA form, the CDR3 reads TGTGCCTGGGCTGGGTCCGGCGGCTTTAGTTACGAGCAGTACTTC.

V usage is TRBV19 and J usage is TRBJ2-1; the D gene is possibly TRBD2 (6 bases). The V end was cut by 10 bases, the J end by 9 bases, with 19 bases between. The CDR3 sequence is 13 residues long. CDR1 LNHDA and CDR2 SQIVND come from the germline V gene (reference sequence). CDR3 amino acids: CATQDYLGGEQFF. CDR3 DNA sequence: TGTGCCACCCAGGACTACCTCGGGGGTGAGCAGTTCTTC.

The chain carries TRBV5-1 and TRBJ1-1; the match to TRBD1 covers 8 bases. This CDR3 is 14 amino acids long. Germline V gene lookup returns CDR1 SGHRS and CDR2 YFSETQ. The V gene end was trimmed by 4 bases and the J gene end by 1 base; junction bases not matched to a gene: 3. In DNA, the CDR3 is TGCGCCAGCAGCCCGGGACAGGAGAACACTGAAGCTTTCTTT. Protein sequence: CASSPGQENTEAFF.

With respect to this clone: The DNA is omitted, as the CDR3 cannot be located on it reliably, and the CDR3 follows TCRdb's listing. The chain employs TRBV30 and TRBJ2-2; the table gives TRBD1 as D, unverified against the DNA. Including both end residues, the CDR3 is 14 amino acids long. CDR1 is GTSNPN and CDR2 is SVGIG in the germline V gene (reference sequence). CDR3 protein: CAWSVGGGTGELFF.

This chain uses TRBV2 with TRBJ2-5; 7 bases are a match to TRBD2. The CDR3 length is 14 residues. V shed 8 bases and J 0 bases; nucleotides not matched to a gene: 6. Germline assignment: CDR1 SNHLY and CDR2 FYNNEI. The CDR3 region has the DNA TGTGCCAGCGGAAGCGGGGTGTACCAAGAGACCCAGTACTTC. It specifies CASGSGVYQETQYF.

This chain links TRBV5-4 with TRBJ2-1, with unresolved D. Germline V gene lookup returns CDR1 SGHNT and CDR2 YYREEE (reference sequence). Trimming left V 0 bases short and J 0 bases short, with 10 bases between. The CDR3 length is 16 residues. The CDR3 loop is CASSLDYPSSYNEQFF. The CDR3 nucleotides are TGTGCCAGCAGCTTGGACTACCCGAGCTCCTACAATGAGCAGTTCTTC.

This chain uses TRBV1 with TRBJ1-2; the D call in the table, TRBD1, was not verified against the DNA. TRBV1 is given as a pseudogene. This CDR3 region has 16 residues. The CDR3 here is CTSSQEFFRDIYGYTF. The CDR3 DNA reads as TGCACCAGCAGCCAAGAGTTCTTTCGGGACATATATGGCTACACCTTC.

The chain has TRBV5-5 and TRBJ1-3, with D possibly matching TRBD1 (6 bases). Trimming removed 2 bases at V and 5 bases at J, with 8 bases between. Germline V gene lookup returns CDR1 SGHKS and CDR2 YYEKEE (reference sequence). This CDR3 has 13 residues. CDR3 protein: CASSFTGRNTIYF. CDR3 DNA: TGTGCCAGCAGCTTTACAGGGAGAAACACCATATATTTT.

This rearrangement joins TRBV28 to TRBJ2-1; 8 bases map to TRBD2. The CDR3 spans 13 residues. Trimming removed 7 bases from V and 15 bases from J; junction bases left unmatched: 14. Looked up from germline, CDR1 is MDHEN and CDR2 is SYDVKM. The CDR3 sequence: CASIRPGTRESFF. Here the CDR3 DNA reads TGTGCCAGCATCCGTCCCGGGACTAGGGAATCGTTCTTC.